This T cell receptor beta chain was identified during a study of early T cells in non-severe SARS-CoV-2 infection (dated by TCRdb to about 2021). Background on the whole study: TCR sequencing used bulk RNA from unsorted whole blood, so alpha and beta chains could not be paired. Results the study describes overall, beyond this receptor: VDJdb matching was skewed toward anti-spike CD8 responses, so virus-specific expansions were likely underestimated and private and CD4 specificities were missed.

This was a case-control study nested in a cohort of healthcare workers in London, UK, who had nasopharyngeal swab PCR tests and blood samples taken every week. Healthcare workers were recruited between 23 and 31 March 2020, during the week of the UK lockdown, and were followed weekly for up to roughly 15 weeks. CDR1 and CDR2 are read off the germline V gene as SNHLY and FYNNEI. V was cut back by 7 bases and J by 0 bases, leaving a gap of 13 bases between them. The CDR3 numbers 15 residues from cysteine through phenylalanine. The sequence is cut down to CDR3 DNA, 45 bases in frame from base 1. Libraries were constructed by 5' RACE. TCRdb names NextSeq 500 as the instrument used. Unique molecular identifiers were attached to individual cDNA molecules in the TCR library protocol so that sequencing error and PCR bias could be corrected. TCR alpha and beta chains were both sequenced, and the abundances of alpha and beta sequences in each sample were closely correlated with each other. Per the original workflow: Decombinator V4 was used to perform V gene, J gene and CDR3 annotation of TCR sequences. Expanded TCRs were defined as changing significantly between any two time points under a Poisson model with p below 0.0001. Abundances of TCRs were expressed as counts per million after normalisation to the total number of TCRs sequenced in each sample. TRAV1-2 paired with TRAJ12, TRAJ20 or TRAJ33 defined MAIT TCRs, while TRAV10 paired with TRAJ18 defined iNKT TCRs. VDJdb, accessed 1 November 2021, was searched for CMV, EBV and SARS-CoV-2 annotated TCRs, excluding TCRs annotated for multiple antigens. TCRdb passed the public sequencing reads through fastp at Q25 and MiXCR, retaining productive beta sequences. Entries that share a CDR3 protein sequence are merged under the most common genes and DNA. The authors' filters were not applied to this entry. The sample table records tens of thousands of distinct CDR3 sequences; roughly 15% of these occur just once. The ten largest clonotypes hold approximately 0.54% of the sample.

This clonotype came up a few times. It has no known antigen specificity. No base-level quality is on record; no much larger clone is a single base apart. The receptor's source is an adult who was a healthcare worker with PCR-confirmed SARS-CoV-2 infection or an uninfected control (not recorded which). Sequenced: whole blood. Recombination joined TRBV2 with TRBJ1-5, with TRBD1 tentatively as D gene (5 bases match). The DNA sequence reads TGTGCCAGCAATCCACGGGACGTTAGCAATCAGCCCCAGCATTTT. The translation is CASNPRDVSNQPQHF.